This TCR beta chain was recovered during a study of brain T cells in children with intractable seizures. The CDR3 has 14 residues. Germline V lookup: CDR1 MDHEN, CDR2 SYDVKM. V dropped 5 bases and J dropped 2 bases, with 12 bases sitting between them. The count of this clone is one. Libraries were prepared by immunoSEQ multiplex PCR; TCRdb keeps only in-frame clonotypes and omits some of them. The data contain 70,000 to 85,000 clones, more than 75% of them singletons. The starting material was peripheral blood, obtained at surgery. This sequence originates from a girl aged 2 to 10 with Rasmussen encephalitis and intractable seizures. The V call is TRBV28, the J call TRBJ1-2; maybe TRBD1 (6 bases). As DNA, the CDR3 is TGTGCCAGCAGTAGTGGACAGAGGAACTATGGCTACACCTTC. Its protein is CASSSGQRNYGYTF.